These 9 T cell receptor beta chains came from one sample sequenced in a study of cytomegalovirus exposure and HLA in healthy donors. 13 Jbeta primers and 60 Vbeta primers were used for the PCR. Repertoires were generated with immunoSEQ multiplex PCR, while TCRdb's copy carries only in-frame clones and drops some. This listing includes 75,000 to 85,000 clones. The specimen sequenced was PBMCs. These receptor sequences come from a man aged 18 to 30 in good health and CMV-seropositive.

The J gene is TRBJ2-7, the V gene TRBV6-1, with 8 bases matching TRBD1. The V and J ends lost 3 bases and 2 bases, in that order; junction bases with no gene match: 9. This CDR3 has 16 residues. Germline CDR1 MNHNS, CDR2 SASEGT. The CDR3 spells CASSDRLPGQAYEQYF. The CDR3 nucleotides read TGTGCCAGCAGTGACCGCCTGCCGGGACAGGCCTACGAGCAGTACTTC.

The chain joins TRBV6-1 to TRBJ2-5; D is uncertain. Between the trimmed V and J ends, which lost 0 bases and 5 bases, there was a span of 10 bases. Germline CDR1 is MNHNS and CDR2 is SASEGT. This CDR3 has 14 amino acids. In DNA form, the CDR3 reads TGTGCCAGCAGTGAAGCAAAGCGTGGGGAGACCCAGTACTTC. This sequence encodes CASSEAKRGETQYF.

CDR3 region: CASSYGTGGYYEQYF. For the CDR3, the DNA is TGTGCCAGCAGTTATGGGACAGGGGGGTATTACGAGCAGTACTTC. The gene calls are TRBV27 and TRBJ2-7, with 11 bases aligning to TRBD1. Germline CDR1 is MNHEY and CDR2 is SMNVEV (reference sequence). The CDR3 runs to 15 residues. V was pared by 4 bases and J by 4 bases, with 6 bases of the junction left unmatched.

The chain has TRBV20-1 and TRBJ2-1; D is unresolved. The germline V gene has CDR1 DFQATT and CDR2 SNEGSKA (reference sequence). V was trimmed by 3 bases and J by 7 bases, leaving 7 bases between them. The length of the CDR3 is 11 residues. DNA of the CDR3: TGCAGTGCTAGCGGGTCAAATGAGCAGTTCTTC. Translation gives CSASGSNEQFF.

This rearrangement joins TRBV6-4 to TRBJ2-3; D may be TRBD2 (6 bases). The V gene lost 0 bases and the J gene lost 2 bases, with 12 bases spanning the gap. From germline, CDR1 is MRHNA and CDR2 SNTAGT. This CDR3 region has 16 residues. CDR3 sequence: CASSDSTSSHTDTQYF. The CDR3 region has the DNA TGTGCCAGCAGTGACTCGACTAGTTCGCACACAGATACGCAGTATTTT.

The chain uses TRBV6-1 and TRBJ1-5; D is undetermined. V lost 2 bases to trimming and J lost 7 bases, with 18 bases between them. The CDR3 consists of 16 residues. Per germline, CDR1 MNHNS and CDR2 SASEGT. CDR3 coding DNA: TGTGCCAGCAGTGAACTGAGGGAGCTAGGGATACAGCCCCAGCATTTT. Protein: CASSELRELGIQPQHF.

This chain links TRBV7-2 with TRBJ2-1, with D possibly matching TRBD2 (5 bases). With 4 bases removed from V and 0 bases from J, the gap between germline ends came to 10 bases. This CDR3 has 15 amino acids. Germline CDR1 is SGHTA and CDR2 is FQGNSA. CDR3 loop: CASSWSGGSYNEQFF. CDR3 nucleotides: TGTGCCAGCAGCTGGAGCGGAGGCTCCTACAATGAGCAGTTCTTC.

This chain joins TRBV5-1 and TRBJ2-6; tentatively, D is TRBD2 (5 bases). The CDR3 length is 17 residues. Trimming removed 3 bases at V and 0 bases at J, with 13 bases between. Germline V gene sequence: CDR1 SGHRS, CDR2 YFSETQ. CDR3 amino acids: CASSSDGLSSGANVLTF. CDR3 sequence (DNA): TGCGCCAGCAGCTCTGACGGACTCTCCTCTGGGGCCAACGTCCTGACTTTC.

This chain joins TRBV28 and TRBJ1-2, with a tentative D call TRBD1 (5 bases). This CDR3 has 15 residues. CDR1 is MDHEN and CDR2 is SYDVKM in the germline V gene. With 2 bases removed from V and 0 bases from J, the gap between germline ends came to 10 bases. The CDR3 is CASSLPVTANYGYTF. CDR3 nucleotides: TGTGCCAGCAGTTTACCCGTGACAGCTAACTATGGCTACACCTTC.